These T cell receptor beta chains were read from a single sample in a study of blood T cell repertoires in COVID-19. Generated by immunoSEQ multiplex PCR, the TCRdb table keeps only in-frame clones and is missing some. This sample has around 140,000 clones; around nine tenths occur once, and the top ten carry about 2.1%. Sequences were obtained from peripheral blood. These receptors all stem from a man in his 70s with active COVID-19. The CDR3 runs from the conserved cysteine through the conserved F or W.

CDR3 protein	V gene	J gene
CAISERGTEAFF	TRBV10-3	TRBJ1-1
CASGTRAGELFF	TRBV2	TRBJ2-2
CASSSPGVNTEAFF	TRBV5-1	TRBJ1-1
CASTSRGLAPSDTQYF	TRBV28	TRBJ2-3
CASSEIWGSSSYEQYF	TRBV14	TRBJ2-7
CASSLGQGLGYEQYF	TRBV7-2	TRBJ2-7
CASSSQGASVDTQYF	TRBV5-1	TRBJ2-3
CASSDSGRGEMSEAFF	TRBV25-1	TRBJ1-1
CACAPGGVAETQYF	TRBV30	TRBJ2-5
CASSLGQGQEEQYF	TRBV5-6	TRBJ2-7
CASSLDTSGTDTQYF	TRBV7-2	TRBJ2-3
CASSTKDREAEKLFF	TRBV5-8	TRBJ1-4
CASSHDRGSLNEQFF	TRBV4-2	TRBJ2-1
CASSLDGTVSYEQYF	TRBV4-1	TRBJ2-7
CASSQFFYNEQFF	TRBV23-1	TRBJ2-1
CASSEADRGTEAFF	TRBV6-1	TRBJ1-1
CASSLSGREGPSYNEQFF	TRBV27	TRBJ2-1
CASSSGGANVLTF	TRBV6-2/TRBV6-3	TRBJ2-6
CASSRARLAKGNEQFF	TRBV28	TRBJ2-1
CASSQEGRNTYNEQFF	TRBV4-1	TRBJ2-1
CASSEGGYNEQFF	TRBV2	TRBJ2-1
CASSISAQGPQETQYF	TRBV19	TRBJ2-5
CASSEAPGKTQYF	TRBV2	TRBJ2-3
CAWSAGTPSYNEQFF	TRBV30	TRBJ2-1
CASSISTASYNEQFF	TRBV19	TRBJ2-1
CAWRDRVNTEAFF	TRBV30	TRBJ1-1
CAWSGTSGRWNEQFF	TRBV30	TRBJ2-1
CAWSRETYNSPLHF	TRBV30	TRBJ1-6
CASSMQGGTDTQYF	TRBV19	TRBJ2-3
CASSPNLISTGGLQETQYF	TRBV7-9	TRBJ2-5
CASSLVGGRTDTQYF	TRBV7-2	TRBJ2-3
CASSFPFGGSQTYEQYF	TRBV28	TRBJ2-7
CASNTGQERETQYF	TRBV19	TRBJ2-5
CASSPLGTGPGEQYF	TRBV18	TRBJ2-7
CASSEGLRKYEQYF	TRBV10-2	TRBJ2-7
CGGTTARDTQYF	TRBV29-1	TRBJ2-3
CATKRASSYEQYF	TRBV6-5	TRBJ2-7
CASSEGHFSTDTQYF	TRBV6-1	TRBJ2-3
CASSLQGAVANVLTF	TRBV7-9	TRBJ2-6
CASSQDIQIYNSPLHF	TRBV6-1	TRBJ1-6
CASSRGGGRRDDEQYF	TRBV7-3	TRBJ2-7
CASSLGANYEQYF	TRBV12-3/TRBV12-4	TRBJ2-7
CASSLLQGVGETQYF	TRBV7-9	TRBJ2-5
CASSIGGGNTEAFF	TRBV19	TRBJ1-1
CASSLERGTEAFF	TRBV5-1	TRBJ1-1
CASNPRVRGGEYGYTF	TRBV2	TRBJ1-2
CASKPLAGNTDTQYF	TRBV19	TRBJ2-3
CASSALYTEAFF	TRBV2	TRBJ1-1
CASSRGTSGDSYEQYF	TRBV9	TRBJ2-7
CASSPQDRGNTEAFF	TRBV10-1	TRBJ1-1
CASSLLGQGNSPLHF	TRBV7-2	TRBJ1-6
CASSLGAPGGELFF	TRBV7-2	TRBJ2-2
CASSQFSGRAGNEQFF	TRBV14	TRBJ2-1
CASSLGGTSGTTEQFF	TRBV5-4	TRBJ2-1
CASRSLTVTYNEQFF	TRBV19	TRBJ2-1
CASSRDSRNQPQHF	TRBV6-6	TRBJ1-5
CASSPGSSGANVLTF	TRBV19	TRBJ2-6
CASSRPDSNEKLFF	TRBV5-4	TRBJ1-4
CASSPPTGGFAYNSPLHF	TRBV18	TRBJ1-6
CASSPAGGDEQYF	TRBV18	TRBJ2-7